A selection of T cell receptor beta chains follows, all from one sample in a study of blood T cell repertoires in COVID-19. Clones were read by immunoSEQ multiplex PCR, and TCRdb kept only the in-frame ones, dropping some. The sample holds more than 150,000 clones; about 86% are singletons and the top ten take around 6.6%. The source material was peripheral blood. These receptors originate from a man between 45 and 60 years old with active or convalescent COVID-19. Both conserved end residues are trimmed from each CDR3. D genes are given only for firm matches.

TRBD2,TRBJ2-7,TRBV5-4,ASSGRGAAYEQY
NA,TRBJ1-2,TRBV14,ASSQTTNYGYT
NA,TRBJ1-6,TRBV2,ASSKLPRAPQGTNSPLH
NA,TRBJ1-1,TRBV18,ASSPSENTEAF
TRBD2,TRBJ2-7,TRBV24-1,ATSDFKRGGSYEQY
NA,TRBJ2-7,TRBV6-2/TRBV6-3,ASSPGDRGTSGRPYEQY
NA,TRBJ1-4,TRBV4-3,ASSQDQSENEKLF
TRBD1,TRBJ1-4,TRBV27,ASSEDRVREKLF
NA,TRBJ2-2,TRBV9,ASSARGKANTGELF
NA,TRBJ1-2,TRBV21-1,ASSSRDRAYGYT
TRBD1,TRBJ1-6,TRBV6-5,ASSHGQGEGSPLH
NA,TRBJ1-6,TRBV27,ASSFGGVMNNSPLH
NA,TRBJ1-6,TRBV3-1/TRBV3-2,ASSQQPGTNNSPLH
NA,TRBJ2-1,TRBV7-9,ASSLDRIIGEQF
TRBD2,TRBJ2-5,TRBV7-3,ASSPKPRTSGETQY
TRBD1,TRBJ2-1,TRBV5-6,ASSRRQGSSYEQF
TRBD2,TRBJ2-3,TRBV3-1/TRBV3-2,ASSLLAGGSTDTQY
TRBD1,TRBJ1-2,TRBV20-1,SAQGGYT
TRBD2,TRBJ2-1,TRBV6-5,ASRIAGAYNEQF
NA,TRBJ2-5,TRBV11-3,ASSSRFLAGQETQY
NA,TRBJ1-2,TRBV7-3,ASSLNRGRGYT
TRBD1,TRBJ1-6,TRBV4-3,ASRRDRVEPLH